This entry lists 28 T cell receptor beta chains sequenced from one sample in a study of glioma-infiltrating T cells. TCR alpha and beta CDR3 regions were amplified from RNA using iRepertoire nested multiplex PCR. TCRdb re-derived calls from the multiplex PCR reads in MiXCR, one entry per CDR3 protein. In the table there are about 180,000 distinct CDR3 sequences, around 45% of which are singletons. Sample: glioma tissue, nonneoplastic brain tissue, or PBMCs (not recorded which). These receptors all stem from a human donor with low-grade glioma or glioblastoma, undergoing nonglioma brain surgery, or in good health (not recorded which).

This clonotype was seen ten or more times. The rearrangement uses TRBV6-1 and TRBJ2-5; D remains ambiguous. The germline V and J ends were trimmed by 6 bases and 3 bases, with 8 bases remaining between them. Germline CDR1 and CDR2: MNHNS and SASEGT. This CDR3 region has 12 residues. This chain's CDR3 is CASSWPEETQYF. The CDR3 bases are TGTGCCAGCAGCTGGCCTGAAGAGACCCAGTACTTC.

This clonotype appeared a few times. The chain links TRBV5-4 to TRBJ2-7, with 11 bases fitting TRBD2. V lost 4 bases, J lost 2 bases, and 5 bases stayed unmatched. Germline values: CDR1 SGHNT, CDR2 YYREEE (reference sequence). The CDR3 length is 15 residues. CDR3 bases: TGTGCCAGCAGCCCCCAGGGACTAGCGGCCTACGAGCAGTACTTC. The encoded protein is CASSPQGLAAYEQYF. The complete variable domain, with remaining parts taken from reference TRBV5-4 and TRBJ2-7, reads ETGVTQSPTHLIKTRGQQVTLRCSSQSGHNTVSWYQQALGQGPQFIFQYYREEENGRGNFPPRFSGLQFPNYSSELNVNALELDDSALYLCASSPQGLAAYEQYFGPGTRLTVT.

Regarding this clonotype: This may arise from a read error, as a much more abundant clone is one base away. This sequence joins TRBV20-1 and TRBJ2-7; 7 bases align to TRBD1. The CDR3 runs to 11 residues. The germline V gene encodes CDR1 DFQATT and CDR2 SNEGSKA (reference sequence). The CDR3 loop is CSARRGGERYF. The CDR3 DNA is TGCAGTGCTAGAAGAGGGGGCGAGCGGTACTTC.

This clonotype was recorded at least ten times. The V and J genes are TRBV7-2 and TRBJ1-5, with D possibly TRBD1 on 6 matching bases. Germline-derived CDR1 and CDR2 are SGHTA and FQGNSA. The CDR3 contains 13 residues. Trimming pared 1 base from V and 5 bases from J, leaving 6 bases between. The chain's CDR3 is CASSLDRDQPQHF. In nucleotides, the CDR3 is TGTGCCAGCAGCTTAGACAGGGATCAGCCCCAGCATTTT. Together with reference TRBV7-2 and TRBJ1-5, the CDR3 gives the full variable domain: GAGVSQSPSNKVTEKGKDVELRCDPISGHTALYWYRQSLGQGLEFLIYFQGNSAPDKSGLPSDRFSAERTGGSVSTLTIQRTQQEDSAVYLCASSLDRDQPQHFGDGTRLSIL.

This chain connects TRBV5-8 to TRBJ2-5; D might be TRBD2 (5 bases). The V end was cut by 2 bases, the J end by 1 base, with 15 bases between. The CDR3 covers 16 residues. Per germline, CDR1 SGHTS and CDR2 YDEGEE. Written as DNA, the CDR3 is TGTGCCAGCAGCTTTGGAGGTCCACTTTTCCAAGAGACCCAGTACTTC. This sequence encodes CASSFGGPLFQETQYF.

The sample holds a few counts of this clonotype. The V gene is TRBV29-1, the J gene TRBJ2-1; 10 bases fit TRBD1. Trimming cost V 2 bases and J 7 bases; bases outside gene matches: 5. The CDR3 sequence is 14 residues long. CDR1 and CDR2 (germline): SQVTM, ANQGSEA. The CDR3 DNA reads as TGCAGCGTTGAACCGTGGACAGGGGGGAATGAGCAGTTCTTC. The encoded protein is CSVEPWTGGNEQFF.

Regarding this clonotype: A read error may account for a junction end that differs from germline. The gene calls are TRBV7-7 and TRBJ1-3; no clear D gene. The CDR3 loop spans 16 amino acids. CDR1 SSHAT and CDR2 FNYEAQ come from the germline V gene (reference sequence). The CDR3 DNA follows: TGCGCCAGCAGCCAAGTCCCGGGGAGGACTGGAAACAACATATATTTT. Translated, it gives CASSQVPGRTGNNIYF.

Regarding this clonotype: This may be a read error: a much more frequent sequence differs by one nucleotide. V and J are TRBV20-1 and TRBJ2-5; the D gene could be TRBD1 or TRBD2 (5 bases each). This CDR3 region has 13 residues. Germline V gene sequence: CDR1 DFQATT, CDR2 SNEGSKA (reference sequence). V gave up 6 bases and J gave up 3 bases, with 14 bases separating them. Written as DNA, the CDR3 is TGCAGTGCCGTCGGGACCTCCGAAGAGACCCAGTACTTC. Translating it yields CSAVGTSEETQYF.

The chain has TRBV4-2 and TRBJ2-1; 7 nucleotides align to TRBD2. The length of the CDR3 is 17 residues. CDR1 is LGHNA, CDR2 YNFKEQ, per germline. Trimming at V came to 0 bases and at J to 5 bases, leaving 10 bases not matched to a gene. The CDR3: CASSQEWEGAENNEQFF. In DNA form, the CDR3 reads TGTGCCAGCAGCCAAGAATGGGAGGGAGCGGAGAACAATGAGCAGTTCTTC.

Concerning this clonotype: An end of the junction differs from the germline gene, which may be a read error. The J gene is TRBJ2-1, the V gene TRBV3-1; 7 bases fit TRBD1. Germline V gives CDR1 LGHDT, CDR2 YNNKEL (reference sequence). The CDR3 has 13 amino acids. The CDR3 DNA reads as TGTGCCAGCAGCCAAGACCCCTCCGGGACAGCATTTTTC. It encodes CASSQDPSGTAFF.

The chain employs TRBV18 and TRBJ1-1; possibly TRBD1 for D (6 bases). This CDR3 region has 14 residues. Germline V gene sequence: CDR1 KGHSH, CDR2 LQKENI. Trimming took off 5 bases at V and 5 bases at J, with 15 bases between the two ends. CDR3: CASSGGAGETEAFF. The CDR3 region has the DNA TGTGCCAGCTCAGGGGGGGCAGGTGAAACTGAAGCTTTCTTT.

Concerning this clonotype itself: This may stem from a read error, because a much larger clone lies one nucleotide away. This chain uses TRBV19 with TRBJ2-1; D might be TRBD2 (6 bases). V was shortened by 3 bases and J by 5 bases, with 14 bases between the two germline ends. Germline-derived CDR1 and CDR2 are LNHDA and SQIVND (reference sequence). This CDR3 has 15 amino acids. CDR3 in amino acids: CASSISGVVHNEQFF. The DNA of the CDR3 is TGTGCCAGTAGTATTTCGGGAGTAGTCCACAATGAGCAGTTCTTC.

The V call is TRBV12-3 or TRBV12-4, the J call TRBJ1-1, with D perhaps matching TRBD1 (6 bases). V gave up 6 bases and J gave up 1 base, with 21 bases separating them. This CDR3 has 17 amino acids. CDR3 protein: CASSPSRLRGRNTEAFF. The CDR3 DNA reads TGTGCCAGCAGCCCCTCACGGCTCAGGGGAAGGAACACTGAAGCTTTCTTT.

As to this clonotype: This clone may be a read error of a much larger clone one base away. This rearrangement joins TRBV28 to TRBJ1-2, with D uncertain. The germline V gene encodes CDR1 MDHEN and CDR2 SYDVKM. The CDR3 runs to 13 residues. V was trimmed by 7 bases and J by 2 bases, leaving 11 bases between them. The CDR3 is CASIEKGNYGYTF. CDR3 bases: TGTGCCAGCATCGAGAAAGGAAACTATGGCTACACCTTC.

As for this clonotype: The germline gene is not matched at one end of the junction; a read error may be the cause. CDR3 protein: CSAIGTSGMSYYERYF. The CDR3 coding sequence is TGCAGTGCCATCGGGACTAGCGGGATGAGCTACTACGAGCGGTACTTC. The V call is TRBV20-1, the J call TRBJ2-7; 13 bases are shared with TRBD2. Germline lookup yields CDR1 DFQATT and CDR2 SNEGSKA (reference sequence). The CDR3 contains 16 residues.

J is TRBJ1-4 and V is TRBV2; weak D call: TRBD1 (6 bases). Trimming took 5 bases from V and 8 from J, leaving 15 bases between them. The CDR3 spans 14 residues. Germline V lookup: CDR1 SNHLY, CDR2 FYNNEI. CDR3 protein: CASSPRTVLEKLFF. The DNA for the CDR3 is TGTGCCAGCAGTCCCCGGACAGTGTTAGAAAAACTGTTTTTT.

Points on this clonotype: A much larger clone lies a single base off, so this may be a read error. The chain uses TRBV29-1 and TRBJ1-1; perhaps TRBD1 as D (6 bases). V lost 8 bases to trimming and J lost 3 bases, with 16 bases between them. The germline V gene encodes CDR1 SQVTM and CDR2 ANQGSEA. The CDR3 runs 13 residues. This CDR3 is CSFVRQADTEAFF. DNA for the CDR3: TGCAGCTTCGTGAGACAGGCGGACACTGAAGCTTTCTTT.

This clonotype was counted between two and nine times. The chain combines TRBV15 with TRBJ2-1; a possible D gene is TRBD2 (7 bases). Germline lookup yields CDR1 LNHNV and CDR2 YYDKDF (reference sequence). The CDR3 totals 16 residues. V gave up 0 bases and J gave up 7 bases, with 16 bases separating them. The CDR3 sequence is CATSRDQLARGNEQFF. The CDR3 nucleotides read TGTGCCACCAGCAGAGATCAACTAGCGAGGGGGAATGAGCAGTTCTTC.

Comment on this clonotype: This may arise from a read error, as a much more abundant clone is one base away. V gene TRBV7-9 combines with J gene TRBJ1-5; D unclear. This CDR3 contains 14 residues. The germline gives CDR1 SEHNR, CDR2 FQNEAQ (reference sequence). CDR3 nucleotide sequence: TGTGCCAGCATCTTAGCCTCGGATCGTCAGCCCCAGCATTTT. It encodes CASILASDRQPQHF.

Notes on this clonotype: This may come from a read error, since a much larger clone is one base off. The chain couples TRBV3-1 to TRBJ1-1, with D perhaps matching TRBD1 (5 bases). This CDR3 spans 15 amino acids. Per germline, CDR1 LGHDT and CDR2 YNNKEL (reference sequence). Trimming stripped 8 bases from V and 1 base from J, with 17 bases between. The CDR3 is CASRPTATANTEAFF. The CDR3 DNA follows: TGTGCCAGCCGCCCCACGGCGACAGCGAACACTGAAGCTTTCTTT. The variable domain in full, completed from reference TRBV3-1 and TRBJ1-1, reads DTAVSQTPKYLVTQMGNDKSIKCEQNLGHDTMYWYKQDSKKFLKIMFSYNNKELIINETVPNRFSPKSPDKAHLNLHINSLELGDSAVYFCASRPTATANTEAFFGQGTRLTVV.

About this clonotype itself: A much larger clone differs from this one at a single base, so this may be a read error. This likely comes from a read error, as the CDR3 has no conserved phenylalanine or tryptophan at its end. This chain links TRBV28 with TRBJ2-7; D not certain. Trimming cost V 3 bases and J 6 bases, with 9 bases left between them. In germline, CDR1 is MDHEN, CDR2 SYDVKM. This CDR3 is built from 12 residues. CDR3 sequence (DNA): TGTGCCAGCAGTTTCGGCATCTCCGAGCAGTACCTC. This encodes CASSFGISEQYL.

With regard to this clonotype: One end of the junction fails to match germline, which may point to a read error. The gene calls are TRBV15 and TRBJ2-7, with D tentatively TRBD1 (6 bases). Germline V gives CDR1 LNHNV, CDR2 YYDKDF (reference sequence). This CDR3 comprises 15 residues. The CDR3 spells CATSRAGVIQYEQCF. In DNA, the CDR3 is TGTGCCACCAGCAGAGCAGGGGTAATTCAATACGAGCAGTGCTTC.

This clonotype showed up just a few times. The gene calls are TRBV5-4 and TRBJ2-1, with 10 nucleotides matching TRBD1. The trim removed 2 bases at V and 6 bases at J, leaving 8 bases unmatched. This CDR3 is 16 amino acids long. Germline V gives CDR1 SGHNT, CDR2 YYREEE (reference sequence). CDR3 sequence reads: CASSFSTGTGVNEQFF. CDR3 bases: TGTGCCAGCAGCTTCAGTACCGGGACAGGGGTCAATGAGCAGTTCTTC.

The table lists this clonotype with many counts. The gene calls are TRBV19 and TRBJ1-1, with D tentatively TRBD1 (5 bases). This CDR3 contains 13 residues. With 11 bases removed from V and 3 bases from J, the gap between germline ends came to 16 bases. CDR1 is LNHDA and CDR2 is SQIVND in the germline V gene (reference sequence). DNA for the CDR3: TGTGCCGTCAGAGGGGCGAGCTACACTGAAGCTTTCTTT. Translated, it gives CAVRGASYTEAFF.

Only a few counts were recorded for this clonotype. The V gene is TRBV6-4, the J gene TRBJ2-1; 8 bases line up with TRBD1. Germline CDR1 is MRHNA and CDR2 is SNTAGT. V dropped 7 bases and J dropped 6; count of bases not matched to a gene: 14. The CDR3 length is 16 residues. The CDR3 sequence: CASNTPPGQGCNEQFF. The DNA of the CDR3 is TGTGCCAGCAATACCCCCCCAGGACAGGGCTGCAATGAGCAGTTCTTC.

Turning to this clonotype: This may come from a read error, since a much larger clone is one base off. The DNA for the CDR3 is TGTGCCAGCGGGGTTCGAAGAGATACGCAGTATTTT. Its translation is CASGVRRDTQYF. V gene TRBV6-1 combines with J gene TRBJ2-3; D unresolved. The CDR3 extends over 12 amino acids. CDR1 is MNHNS, CDR2 SASEGT, per germline. V was trimmed by 8 bases and J by 5 bases, leaving 11 bases between them.

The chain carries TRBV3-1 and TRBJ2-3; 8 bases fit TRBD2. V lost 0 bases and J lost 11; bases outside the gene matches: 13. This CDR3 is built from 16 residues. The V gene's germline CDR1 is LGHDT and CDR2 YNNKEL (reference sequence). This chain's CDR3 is CASSQDWAVGRAGQYF. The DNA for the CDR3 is TGTGCCAGCAGCCAAGATTGGGCAGTCGGGAGGGCCGGGCAGTATTTT.

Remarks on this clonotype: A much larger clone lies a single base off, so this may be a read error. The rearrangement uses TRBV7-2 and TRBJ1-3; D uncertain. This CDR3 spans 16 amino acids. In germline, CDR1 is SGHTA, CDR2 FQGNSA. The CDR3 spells CASSVGPMYSGNTTYF. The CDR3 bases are TGTGCCAGCAGCGTAGGACCCATGTACTCTGGAAACACCACATATTTT.